The source of this T cell receptor (beta chain) is a study of a mutant IDH1 vaccine in newly diagnosed glioma. About the research overall: At weeks 1, 3, 5, 7, 11, 15, 19 and 23, patients received a vaccination, eight in all. Radiotherapy alone preceded vaccination by 4-6 weeks; alternatively, vaccination started with temozolomide cycles. Previous care, which was radiotherapy, temozolomide, or both, most often involved both.

V was clipped by 4 bases and J by 7 bases, with 14 bases between them. The length of the CDR3 is 15 residues. Germline CDR1 is LGHNA and CDR2 is YSLEER. Time point indicated: week 5, during vaccination. Doses of 300 ug of mutant IDH1 20-mer peptide were given with topical imiquimod. This clone was seen more than once but under ten times. Its antigen remains unidentified. Overall study results and limits: Seemingly, pseudoprogression had no relation to changes in the top peripheral T cell clonotypes.

Assay used: immunoSEQ multiplex PCR; TCRdb lists only in-frame clones, some missing. This sample has over 55,000 clones, with about 80% found just once. The sequencing here drew on PBMCs, taken from a glioma patient whose treatment included an IDH1 peptide vaccine. This receptor was identified in a woman aged 18-30 years with glioma. Some clones in this sample may be carry-over from other donors' samples. The chain joins TRBV4-3 to TRBJ1-6; weak D call: TRBD1 (5 bases). Written as DNA, the CDR3 is TGCGCCAGCAGCCTCGGGACCGGACAAAATTCACCCCTCCACTTT. It codes for CASSLGTGQNSPLHF.